A single sample is the source of the 17 T cell receptor beta chains below, sequenced in a study of a mutant IDH1 vaccine in newly diagnosed glioma. Which antigens these TCRs recognize remains unknown. Clones were sequenced by immunoSEQ multiplex PCR, and TCRdb holds only the in-frame ones, with some missing. Among around 53,000 clones, over 75% were seen once, and the ten largest hold 2% to 2.5%. Time point reported: week 11, during vaccination. Each vaccine dose was 300 ug of mutant IDH1 20-mer peptide, with topical imiquimod. Specimen: PBMCs, collected from a glioma patient whose treatment included an IDH1 peptide vaccine. The source is a man aged 45 to 65 with glioma.

This CDR3 is CASRYGTGGNYGYTF. CDR3 nucleotide sequence: TGCGCCAGCAGATATGGGACAGGGGGCAACTATGGCTACACCTTC. The chain couples TRBV5-1 to TRBJ1-2; 12 positions match TRBD1. The CDR3 has 15 amino acids. CDR1 and CDR2 from the germline V gene are SGHRS and YFSETQ. With V trimmed by 5 bases and J by 2 bases, 4 bases remained unmatched.

The rearrangement links TRBV18 to TRBJ2-1, with D unresolved. Germline-derived CDR1 and CDR2 are KGHSH and LQKENI. The CDR3 is 13 amino acids. V was cut by 8 bases and J by 6 bases, with 14 bases left in between. CDR3 nucleotides: TGTGCCAGCGCCTTGGGATCTGGCAATGAGCAGTTCTTC. It codes for CASALGSGNEQFF.

The chain carries TRBV7-2 and TRBJ2-7; D is unresolved. The CDR3 spans 15 residues. V was trimmed by 1 base and J by 5 bases, leaving 15 bases between them. The germline gives CDR1 SGHTA, CDR2 FQGNSA. This chain's CDR3 is CASSLESRTTHEQYF. The CDR3, as DNA: TGTGCCAGCAGCTTAGAATCTCGGACCACCCACGAGCAGTACTTC.

In its sample, this clone was seen once. This rearrangement joins TRBV29-1 to TRBJ2-4, with unresolved D. CDR1 and CDR2 from the germline V gene are SQVTM and ANQGSEA. Trimming shortened V by 7 bases and J by 1 base, and 11 bases separated the two germline ends. The CDR3 contains 13 residues. The CDR3, as DNA: TGCAGCGCCCGCCCTGGGGCCAAAAACATTCAGTACTTC. Its protein is CSARPGAKNIQYF.

This chain links TRBV11-3 with TRBJ2-7, with D possibly being TRBD2 (5 bases). The CDR3 consists of 14 residues. The germline V gene encodes CDR1 SGHNT and CDR2 YENEEA. V was clipped by 4 bases and J by 6 bases, with 16 bases between them. The CDR3, as DNA: TGTGCCAGCAGCTCGGACTCTCCCAGGAGCGAGCAGTACTTC. The encoded protein is CASSSDSPRSEQYF.

The rearrangement joins TRBV9 to TRBJ2-3; D gene uncertain. V was cut by 2 bases and J by 2 bases, with 6 bases left in between. The CDR3 consists of 13 residues. Germline V gene sequence: CDR1 SGDLS, CDR2 YYNGEE. CDR3 in DNA: TGTGCCAGCAGCGTGAGCCCCACAGATACGCAGTATTTT. Its protein product is CASSVSPTDTQYF. Supplemented by reference TRBV9 and TRBJ2-3, the full variable domain reads DSGVTQTPKHLITATGQRVTLRCSPRSGDLSVYWYQQSLDQGLQFLIQYYNGEERAKGNILERFSAQQFPDLHSELNLSSLELGDSALYFCASSVSPTDTQYFGPGTRLTVL.

V gene TRBV6-5 combines with J gene TRBJ2-1; D is unclear. Germline V gene lookup returns CDR1 MNHEY and CDR2 SVGAGI. V was shortened by 2 bases and J by 3 bases, with 14 bases between the two germline ends. The CDR3 runs 16 residues. CDR3 nucleotides: TGTGCCAGCAGTTACGGTGGGCCAACCCTCTACAATGAGCAGTTCTTC. It translates to CASSYGGPTLYNEQFF.

The chain couples TRBV6-5 to TRBJ2-2; maybe TRBD1 (5 bases). From germline, CDR1 is MNHEY and CDR2 SVGAGI. The CDR3 is 16 amino acids. The V end lost 0 bases, the J end lost 1 base, and 9 bases lay between the germline ends. CDR3 nucleotides: TGTGCCAGCAGTTACTCGGGGCTGGGGAACACCGGGGAGCTGTTTTTT. Translated: CASSYSGLGNTGELFF.

V is TRBV27 and J is TRBJ2-7; 7 positions match TRBD1. J was trimmed by 3 bases and V by 3 bases; bases with no gene match: 5. Germline assignment: CDR1 MNHEY and CDR2 SMNVEV (reference sequence). The CDR3 sequence is 14 residues long. The DNA for the CDR3 is TGTGCCAGCAGTTTGGGTCAGGGGGTCTACGAGCAGTACTTC. As protein: CASSLGQGVYEQYF.

This chain's CDR3 is CASSLQGGGYGYTF. The CDR3 bases are TGTGCCAGCAGCCTCCAGGGAGGGGGCTATGGCTACACCTTC. The chain links TRBV28 to TRBJ1-2; D is perhaps TRBD1 (6 bases). There are 14 residues in the CDR3. V was shortened by 6 bases and J by 4 bases, with 15 bases between the two germline ends. Germline values: CDR1 MDHEN, CDR2 SYDVKM.

V usage is TRBV6-6 and J usage is TRBJ2-3; D is unclear. V was cut by 2 bases and J by 1 base, with 10 bases left in between. The CDR3 sequence is 15 residues long. Germline V gene lookup returns CDR1 MNHNY and CDR2 SVGAGI (reference sequence). The CDR3 coding sequence is TGTGCCAGCAGTTACAATGTAAGGGGCACAGATACGCAGTATTTT. Its protein is CASSYNVRGTDTQYF.

V gene TRBV4-1 combines with J gene TRBJ2-5; weak D call: TRBD1 (5 bases). This CDR3 is 14 amino acids long. Trimming removed 2 bases at V and 3 bases at J, with 10 bases between. Germline V gene lookup returns CDR1 MGHRA and CDR2 YSYEKL. In DNA form, the CDR3 reads TGCGCCAGCAGCCAACAAGGACAAGAAGAGACCCAGTACTTC. Translation gives CASSQQGQEETQYF.

V usage is TRBV7-8 and J usage is TRBJ1-1; no firm D call. V was trimmed by 3 bases and J by 0 bases, leaving 11 bases between them. CDR1 is SGHVS and CDR2 is FQNEAQ in the germline V gene. The CDR3 runs to 15 residues. This CDR3 reads CASSFREPMNTEAFF. DNA for the CDR3: TGTGCCAGCAGCTTCCGGGAACCAATGAACACTGAAGCTTTCTTT. Together with reference TRBV7-8 and TRBJ1-1, the CDR3 gives the full variable domain: GAGVSQSPRYKVAKRGQDVALRCDPISGHVSLFWYQQALGQGPEFLTYFQNEAQLDKSGLPSDRFFAERPEGSVSTLKIQRTQQEDSAVYLCASSFREPMNTEAFFGQGTRLTVV.

This clone was observed a few times. The gene calls are TRBV6-1 and TRBJ2-7; D not resolved. The ends were cut back, 4 bases at V and 2 bases at J, with 12 bases in the middle. Germline CDR1 MNHNS, CDR2 SASEGT. CDR3 length: 14 amino acids. CDR3 DNA: TGTGCCAGCAGTGTCGGGTATGGGCCCTACGAGCAGTACTTC. This encodes CASSVGYGPYEQYF.

By share, this clone counts as medium-sized (0.01 to 0.1%). CDR3 amino acids: CASSESFTGRDEQYF. The DNA of the CDR3 is TGTGCCAGCAGTGAGTCCTTTACAGGGAGGGACGAGCAGTACTTC. The J gene is TRBJ2-7, the V gene TRBV2; possibly TRBD2 for D (7 bases). Germline V gene lookup returns CDR1 SNHLY and CDR2 FYNNEI. The length of the CDR3 is 15 residues. With 3 bases removed from V and 5 bases from J, the gap between germline ends came to 17 bases.

The gene calls are TRBV7-6 and TRBJ2-5; D call uncertain. V dropped 5 bases and J dropped 7 bases, with 14 bases sitting between them. The germline gives CDR1 SGHVS, CDR2 FNYEAQ. The CDR3 is 13 amino acids. The CDR3 DNA follows: TGTGCCAGCAGCGCAAACGACTGGGGGACCCAGTACTTC. Amino acid sequence: CASSANDWGTQYF.

This clone was picked up a small number of times. The chain couples TRBV15 to TRBJ2-1, with a tentative D call TRBD2 (6 bases). Germline values: CDR1 LNHNV, CDR2 YYDKDF (reference sequence). This CDR3 is built from 17 residues. V was shortened by 0 bases and J by 2 bases, with 14 bases between the two germline ends. The DNA for the CDR3 is TGTGCCACCAGCAGAGATTTCCGGGAGTCGGCCTACAATGAGCAGTTCTTC. Residues: CATSRDFRESAYNEQFF. The variable domain in full, completed from reference TRBV15 and TRBJ2-1, reads DAMVIQNPRYQVTQFGKPVTLSCSQTLNHNVMYWYQQKSSQAPKLLFHYYDKDFNNEADTPDNFQSRRPNTSFCFLDIRSPGLGDTAMYLCATSRDFRESAYNEQFFGPGTRLTVL.